The 31 T cell receptor beta chains given below trace back to one sample, sequenced in a study of blood T cell repertoires in COVID-19. Measured with immunoSEQ multiplex PCR; TCRdb has only the in-frame clones, and not every one. The profile covers about 210,000 clones, with 80% to 90% appearing a single time and 7.5% to 10% taken by the ten largest. Sequences were obtained from PBMCs or T cells enriched from blood (not recorded which). Source of these receptors: a man aged 40-55 years who had recovered from COVID-19.

The chain couples TRBV18 to TRBJ2-2; the D gene is possibly TRBD2 (7 bases). This CDR3 has 15 amino acids. Germline assignment: CDR1 KGHSH and CDR2 LQKENI. Trimming removed 2 bases at V and 4 bases at J, with 11 bases between. The CDR3 DNA reads TGTGCCAGCTCACCAAGCGCGGGGGCCACCGGGGAGCTGTTTTTT. This encodes CASSPSAGATGELFF.

The chain recombines TRBV9 with TRBJ1-2, with no clear D. Germline-derived CDR1 and CDR2 are SGDLS and YYNGEE. V gave up 0 bases and J gave up 6 bases, with 12 bases separating them. The CDR3 contains 14 residues. CDR3 protein: CASSVDGSGNGYTF. CDR3 coding DNA: TGTGCCAGCAGCGTAGATGGTTCGGGTAATGGCTACACCTTC.

The chain joins TRBV11-2 to TRBJ2-7, with a weak D call TRBD1 (5 bases). V gave up 1 base and J gave up 3 bases, with 10 bases separating them. The CDR3 is 14 residues long. The germline V gene has CDR1 SGHAT and CDR2 FQNNGV. CDR3 nucleotides: TGTGCCAGCAGCTTAGCTGTAGGGGACTACGAGCAGTACTTC. As protein: CASSLAVGDYEQYF.

This chain links TRBV30 with TRBJ1-2; maybe TRBD1 (5 bases). Germline V gives CDR1 GTSNPN, CDR2 SVGIG (reference sequence). The V end was cut by 1 base, the J end by 0 bases, with 9 bases between. The CDR3 length is 14 residues. The chain's CDR3 is CAWSDGAPNYGYTF. CDR3 bases: TGTGCCTGGAGTGATGGGGCGCCTAACTATGGCTACACCTTC. Full variable domain (outside the CDR3, taken from reference TRBV30 and TRBJ1-2): SQTIHQWPATLVQPVGSPLSLECTVEGTSNPNLYWYRQAAGRGLQLLFYSVGIGQISSEVPQNLSASRPQDRQFILSSKKLLLSDSGFYLCAWSDGAPNYGYTFGSGTRLTVV.

The chain joins TRBV7-9 to TRBJ2-7; no definite D call. Germline assignment: CDR1 SEHNR and CDR2 FQNEAQ (reference sequence). The CDR3 sequence is 13 residues long. V shed 0 bases and J shed 4 bases, with 7 bases lying between them. The chain's CDR3 is CASSLAAFYEQYF. The CDR3 bases are TGTGCCAGCAGCTTAGCGGCCTTTTACGAGCAGTACTTC.

The rearrangement links TRBV12-5 to TRBJ1-2; D uncertain. The CDR3 length is 15 residues. Looked up from germline, CDR1 is LGHNT and CDR2 is FRNRAP. Trimming cost V 7 bases and J 4 bases, with 19 bases left between them. The CDR3 here is CASAATGRRTYGYTF. The CDR3 bases are TGTGCTAGTGCCGCTACCGGGAGGCGGACCTATGGCTACACCTTC.

This rearrangement joins TRBV9 to TRBJ1-3; D is possibly TRBD1 (5 bases). CDR3 length equals 16 residues. Germline values: CDR1 SGDLS, CDR2 YYNGEE. The V end lost 4 bases, the J end lost 4 bases, and 18 bases lay between the germline ends. The CDR3, as DNA: TGTGCCAGCAGCCCGAGGCCCCCCAGGGCCGGAAACACCATATATTTT. Protein: CASSPRPPRAGNTIYF.

The table lists this clone with a few counts. V is TRBV30 and J is TRBJ2-1; 11 bases agree with TRBD1. Per germline, CDR1 GTSNPN and CDR2 SVGIG (reference sequence). Losses at the gene ends were 7 bases for V and 8 bases for J; bases not matched to a gene: 10. The CDR3 is 14 amino acids. The CDR3 protein is CASRTGGDWDEQFF. CDR3 bases: TGTGCCTCCCGGACAGGGGGCGACTGGGATGAGCAGTTCTTC.

This rearrangement joins TRBV2 to TRBJ2-3; the match to TRBD2 covers 11 bases. The germline V gene has CDR1 SNHLY and CDR2 FYNNEI. There are 16 residues in the CDR3. V shed 5 bases and J 0 bases; nucleotides not matched to a gene: 4. The chain's CDR3 is CASSKRLAGSTDTQYF. As DNA, the CDR3 is TGTGCCAGCAGTAAGAGACTAGCGGGAAGCACAGATACGCAGTATTTT.

V is TRBV5-1 and J is TRBJ1-2, with 10 bases lining up with TRBD1. Germline trimming cut 4 bases from V and 4 bases from J; bases unmatched to any gene: 7. In germline, CDR1 is SGHRS, CDR2 YFSETQ. The CDR3 is 15 residues long. CDR3 coding DNA: TGCGCCAGCAGCATCGGACAGGGGGGCGGCTATGGCTACACCTTC. As protein: CASSIGQGGGYGYTF.

The gene calls are TRBV15 and TRBJ2-7; TRBD2 agrees at 10 bases. V gave up 0 bases and J gave up 4 bases; unmatched junction bases: 6. Germline V CDR1 and CDR2: LNHNV, YYDKDF (reference sequence). The CDR3 length is 16 residues. The CDR3 sequence: CATSRDLGLADYEQYF. As DNA, the CDR3 is TGTGCCACCAGCAGAGACCTAGGACTAGCGGATTACGAGCAGTACTTC.

The V and J genes are TRBV9 and TRBJ2-7; weak D call: TRBD2 (5 bases). The V gene lost 0 bases and the J gene lost 2 bases, with 9 bases spanning the gap. This CDR3 is built from 14 residues. The germline gives CDR1 SGDLS, CDR2 YYNGEE. CDR3 residues: CASSVEDWTYEQYF. The CDR3 DNA is TGTGCCAGCAGCGTAGAGGACTGGACCTACGAGCAGTACTTC.

The chain combines TRBV3-1 (or the pseudogene TRBV3-2) with TRBJ2-1; D is perhaps TRBD1 (6 bases). The CDR3 runs 16 residues. The germline V and J ends were trimmed by 4 bases and 4 bases, with 17 bases remaining between them. CDR1 and CDR2 (germline): LGHDT, YNNKEL (reference sequence). In DNA form, the CDR3 reads TGTGCCAGCAGCCCCTGGTTACAGGGATCATACAATGAGCAGTTCTTC. Encoded protein: CASSPWLQGSYNEQFF.

This chain joins TRBV12-5 and TRBJ2-1; D gene ambiguous. The CDR3 is made up of 14 amino acids. Germline assignment: CDR1 LGHNT and CDR2 FRNRAP. The ends were cut back, 5 bases at V and 3 bases at J, with 11 bases in the middle. CDR3 bases: TGTGCTAGTGGTCCCCGAGAGCTCTACAATGAGCAGTTCTTC. It translates to CASGPRELYNEQFF.

The chain couples TRBV5-1 to TRBJ2-7, with D possibly TRBD1 on 7 matching bases. This CDR3 region has 15 residues. Between the trimmed V and J ends, which lost 4 bases and 6 bases, there was a span of 20 bases. Germline V gene data show CDR1 as SGHRS and CDR2 as YFSETQ. In DNA, the CDR3 is TGCGCCAGCAGCCTTCCCAGGGGGGAGGTGGGCGAGCAGTACTTC. It specifies CASSLPRGEVGEQYF.

The gene calls are TRBV6-5 and TRBJ1-1; TRBD1 agrees at 11 bases. CDR1 is MNHEY, CDR2 SVGAGI, per germline. The CDR3 is 14 residues long. The ends lost 5 bases at V and 8 bases at J; junction bases unmatched: 7. The CDR3 sequence: CASSTGTGGREAFF. DNA for the CDR3: TGTGCCAGCAGTACCGGGACAGGGGGTCGGGAAGCTTTCTTT.

The chain recombines TRBV7-3 with TRBJ1-1; D may be TRBD1 (5 bases). Looked up from germline, CDR1 is SGHTA and CDR2 is FQGTGA. V was pared by 2 bases and J by 1 base, with 17 bases between. The CDR3 spans 17 residues. Here the CDR3 DNA reads TGTGCCAGCAGCTTAGGAGGGACCCTAAGGGGGAACACTGAAGCTTTCTTT. It is translated as CASSLGGTLRGNTEAFF.

This clone was observed once. The rearrangement links TRBV10-1 to TRBJ2-7; D may be TRBD2 (5 bases). Deletions cut 0 bases from V and 4 bases from J, with 13 bases between. This CDR3 is built from 15 residues. Germline assignment: CDR1 WNHNN and CDR2 SYGVQD (reference sequence). The CDR3: CASSESSHPGYEQYF. CDR3 in DNA: TGCGCCAGCAGTGAGTCATCCCACCCGGGGTACGAGCAGTACTTC.

The V and J genes are TRBV4-2 and TRBJ2-7; possibly TRBD2 for D (6 bases). Germline V gene lookup returns CDR1 LGHNA and CDR2 YNFKEQ. This CDR3 region has 17 residues. Trimming took 0 bases from V and 1 from J, leaving 16 bases between them. CDR3 in amino acids: CASSQEFGWGVSYEQYF. The CDR3 nucleotides are TGTGCCAGCAGCCAAGAATTCGGTTGGGGGGTTTCCTACGAGCAGTACTTC.

This clone was detected only once. The gene calls are TRBV30 and TRBJ1-6; D is unclear. V was trimmed by 0 bases and J by 1 base, leaving 10 bases between them. This CDR3 is built from 16 residues. CDR1 GTSNPN and CDR2 SVGIG come from the germline V gene (reference sequence). The CDR3 DNA sequence: TGTGCCTGGAGTGTGGCGCAGACTTCCTATAATTCACCCCTCCACTTT. This encodes CAWSVAQTSYNSPLHF. The full variable domain, completed using reference TRBV30 and TRBJ1-6, is SQTIHQWPATLVQPVGSPLSLECTVEGTSNPNLYWYRQAAGRGLQLLFYSVGIGQISSEVPQNLSASRPQDRQFILSSKKLLLSDSGFYLCAWSVAQTSYNSPLHFGNGTRLTVT.

Written as DNA, the CDR3 is TGTGCCAGCAGCTTGCCAGAATTTTACAATGAGCAGTTCTTC. It encodes CASSLPEFYNEQFF. The chain joins TRBV5-6 to TRBJ2-1; D is unclear. Germline CDR1 and CDR2: SGHDT and YYEEEE. The CDR3 totals 14 residues. Trimming left V 1 base short and J 4 bases short, with 9 bases between.

The gene calls are TRBV19 and TRBJ2-3; possibly TRBD1 for D (6 bases). Trimming removed 5 bases at V and 4 bases at J, with 13 bases between. This CDR3 has 14 residues. Germline V lookup: CDR1 LNHDA, CDR2 SQIVND (reference sequence). For the CDR3, the DNA is TGTGCCAGTAGTGCCCTAAACAGGGCAGATACGCAGTATTTT. Translating it yields CASSALNRADTQYF.

The J gene is TRBJ2-7, the V gene TRBV12-5, with 8 bases identical to TRBD2. The CDR3 length is 16 residues. Germline lookup yields CDR1 LGHNT and CDR2 FRNRAP. The V gene end was trimmed by 7 bases and the J gene end by 1 base; junction bases not matched to a gene: 12. The CDR3 reads CASAPASGHSSYEQYF. CDR3 DNA: TGTGCTAGTGCCCCGGCTAGCGGGCATTCGTCCTACGAGCAGTACTTC.

Points on this clone: At the DNA level, this CDR3 is encoded by other sequences in the same sample as well. The chain is built from TRBV19 and TRBJ1-5; possibly TRBD1 for D (6 bases). The CDR3 totals 14 residues. Trimming stripped 6 bases from V and 0 bases from J, with 9 bases between. Germline CDR1 and CDR2: LNHDA and SQIVND (reference sequence). CDR3 sequence: CASRQGNSNQPQHF. The CDR3 DNA sequence: TGTGCCAGTAGACAGGGTAATAGCAATCAGCCCCAGCATTTT.

J is TRBJ1-4 and V is TRBV18; 12 positions match TRBD1. Germline V gene sequence: CDR1 KGHSH, CDR2 LQKENI. The junction had 6 bases not matched to a gene; V was cut back by 5 bases and J by 5 bases. This CDR3 is 16 amino acids long. CDR3: CASSSGTGGRNEKLFF. The CDR3 bases are TGTGCCAGCTCATCCGGGACAGGGGGCCGCAATGAAAAACTGTTTTTT.

With regard to this clone: The sample carries other DNA sequences with the same CDR3. The gene calls are TRBV10-1 and TRBJ1-1, with 7 bases matching TRBD1. The V and J ends lost 6 bases and 2 bases, in that order; junction bases with no gene match: 3. Looked up from germline, CDR1 is WNHNN and CDR2 is SYGVQD (reference sequence). The CDR3 loop spans 13 amino acids. CDR3 sequence reads: CASRTGLNTEAFF. The DNA of the CDR3 is TGCGCCAGCAGGACAGGGCTAAACACTGAAGCTTTCTTT.

V gene TRBV19 combines with J gene TRBJ1-1; no definite D call. The CDR3 is made up of 16 amino acids. Germline lookup yields CDR1 LNHDA and CDR2 SQIVND (reference sequence). Trimming left V 7 bases short and J 4 bases short, with 22 bases between. This CDR3 is CASKVPSVTGSTEAFF. As DNA, the CDR3 is TGTGCCAGTAAAGTCCCTAGTGTCACGGGGAGCACTGAAGCTTTCTTT.

About this clone: At one end, the junction sequence differs from germline, possibly due to a read error. V and J are TRBV5-4 and TRBJ1-1; D is perhaps TRBD1 (5 bases). The germline gives CDR1 SGHNT, CDR2 YYREEE (reference sequence). This CDR3 has 14 residues. CDR3 loop: CASSPRGGNAEAFF. The CDR3 region has the DNA TGTGCCAGCAGCCCACGGGGGGGGAACGCTGAAGCTTTCTTT.

The chain links TRBV2 to TRBJ1-1; D call uncertain. Trimming removed 10 bases from V and 1 base from J, with 19 bases in between. CDR1 is SNHLY and CDR2 is FYNNEI in the germline V gene. CDR3 length equals 15 residues. CDR3 nucleotide sequence: TGTGCCACCCTAAGATGGAGGGAACAGAACACTGAAGCTTTCTTT. It yields the protein CATLRWREQNTEAFF.

CDR3 coding DNA: TGCGCCAGCAGCCAAGATCTGTCAGGGTGGACTGAAGCTTTCTTT. This encodes CASSQDLSGWTEAFF. The genes are TRBV4-1 and TRBJ1-1, with D possibly being TRBD1 (5 bases). Per germline, CDR1 MGHRA and CDR2 YSYEKL. The CDR3 covers 15 residues. Trimming removed 0 bases from V and 5 bases from J, with 13 bases in between.

The CDR3 DNA is TGTGCCTGGAGTACCACAGGAAACTATGGCTACACCTTC. This encodes CAWSTTGNYGYTF. The J gene is TRBJ1-2, the V gene TRBV30, with D perhaps TRBD1 (5 bases). Trimming left V 2 bases short and J 2 bases short, with 9 bases between. This CDR3 spans 13 amino acids. Germline V gene data show CDR1 as GTSNPN and CDR2 as SVGIG (reference sequence).